The 3 T cell receptor beta chains given below trace back to one sample, sequenced in a study of cytomegalovirus exposure and HLA in healthy donors. The PCR had 60 Vbeta and 13 Jbeta primers. Assay: immunoSEQ multiplex PCR; the TCRdb copy retains only in-frame clones and omits some. Recorded here are roughly 90,000 clones; the top ten clones represent 15% to 19%. Sequencing was done on a sample of PBMCs. Source of these receptors: a man in his fifties in good health and CMV-seropositive.

The chain is built from TRBV9 and TRBJ2-3; D is undetermined. Germline V gives CDR1 SGDLS, CDR2 YYNGEE. The CDR3 extends over 15 amino acids. Trimming took off 0 bases at V and 1 base at J, with 9 bases between the two ends. CDR3 sequence: CASSVVGHGTDTQYF. CDR3 coding DNA: TGTGCCAGCAGCGTAGTGGGCCACGGCACAGATACGCAGTATTTT.

The chain uses TRBV6-5 and TRBJ2-1; D is undetermined. The germline gives CDR1 MNHEY, CDR2 SVGAGI. The CDR3 spans 13 residues. V gave up 10 bases and J gave up 7 bases, with 17 bases separating them. CDR3 sequence (DNA): TGTGCCACCCGAGGATTGGCGTGGAATGAGCAGTTCTTC. Protein product: CATRGLAWNEQFF.

The chain recombines TRBV6-1 with TRBJ1-4; no firm D call. The germline V gene has CDR1 MNHNS and CDR2 SASEGT. The CDR3 contains 13 residues. V dropped 2 bases and J dropped 6 bases, with 7 bases sitting between them. CDR3 nucleotides: TGTGCCAGCAGTGAAATCCCCGATGAAAAACTGTTTTTT. This gives the protein CASSEIPDEKLFF.